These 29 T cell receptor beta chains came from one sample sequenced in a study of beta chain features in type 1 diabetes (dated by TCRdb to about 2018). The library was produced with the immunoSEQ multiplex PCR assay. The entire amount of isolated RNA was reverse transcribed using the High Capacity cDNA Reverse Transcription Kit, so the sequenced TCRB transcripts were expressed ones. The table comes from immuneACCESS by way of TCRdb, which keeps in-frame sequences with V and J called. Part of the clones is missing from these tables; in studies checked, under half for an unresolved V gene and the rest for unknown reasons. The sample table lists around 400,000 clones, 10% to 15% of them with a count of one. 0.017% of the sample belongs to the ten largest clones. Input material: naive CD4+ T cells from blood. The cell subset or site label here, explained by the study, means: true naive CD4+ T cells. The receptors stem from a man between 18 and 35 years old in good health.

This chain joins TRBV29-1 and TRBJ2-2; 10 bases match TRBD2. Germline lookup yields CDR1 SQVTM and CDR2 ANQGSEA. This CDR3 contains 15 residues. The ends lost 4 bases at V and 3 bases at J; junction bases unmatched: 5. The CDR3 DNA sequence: TGCAGCGTTGGACGGCTAGCGGGAGACACCGGGGAGCTGTTTTTT. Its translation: CSVGRLAGDTGELFF.

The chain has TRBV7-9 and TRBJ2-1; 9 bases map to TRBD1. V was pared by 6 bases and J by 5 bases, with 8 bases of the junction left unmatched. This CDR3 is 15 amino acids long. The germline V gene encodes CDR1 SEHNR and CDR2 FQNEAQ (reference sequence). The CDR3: CASRSGTGSNNEQFF. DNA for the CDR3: TGTGCCAGCAGATCCGGGACAGGGTCCAACAATGAGCAGTTCTTC.

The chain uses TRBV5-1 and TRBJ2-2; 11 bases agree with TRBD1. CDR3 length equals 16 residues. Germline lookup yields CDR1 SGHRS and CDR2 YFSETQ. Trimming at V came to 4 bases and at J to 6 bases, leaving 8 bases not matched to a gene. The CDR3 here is CASSQPPGQGAGELFF. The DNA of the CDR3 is TGCGCCAGCAGCCAACCTCCGGGACAGGGGGCCGGGGAGCTGTTTTTT.

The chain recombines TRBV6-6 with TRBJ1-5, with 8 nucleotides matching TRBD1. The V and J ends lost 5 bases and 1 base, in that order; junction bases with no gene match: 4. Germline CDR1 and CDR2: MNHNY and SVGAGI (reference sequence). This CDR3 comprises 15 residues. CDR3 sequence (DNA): TGTGCCAGCAGTATTGACAGGGGAAGCAATCAGCCCCAGCATTTT. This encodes CASSIDRGSNQPQHF.

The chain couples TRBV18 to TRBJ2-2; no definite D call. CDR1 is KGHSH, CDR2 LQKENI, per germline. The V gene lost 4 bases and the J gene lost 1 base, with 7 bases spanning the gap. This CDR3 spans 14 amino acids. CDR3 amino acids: CASSRRLNTGELFF. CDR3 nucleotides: TGTGCCAGCTCACGACGACTGAACACCGGGGAGCTGTTTTTT.

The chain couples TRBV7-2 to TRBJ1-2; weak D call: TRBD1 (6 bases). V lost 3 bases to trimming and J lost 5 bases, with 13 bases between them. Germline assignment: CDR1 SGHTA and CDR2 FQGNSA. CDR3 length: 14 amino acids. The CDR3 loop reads CASSFPSGVYGYTF. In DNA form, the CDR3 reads TGTGCCAGCAGCTTCCCCTCAGGGGTTTATGGCTACACCTTC.

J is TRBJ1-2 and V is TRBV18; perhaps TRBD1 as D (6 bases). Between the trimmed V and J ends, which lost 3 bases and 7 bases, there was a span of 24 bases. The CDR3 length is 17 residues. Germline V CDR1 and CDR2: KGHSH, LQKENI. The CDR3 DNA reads TGTGCCAGCTCACCGAGAATTCCAGAACAGGGTGACGGTGGCTACACCTTC. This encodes CASSPRIPEQGDGGYTF.

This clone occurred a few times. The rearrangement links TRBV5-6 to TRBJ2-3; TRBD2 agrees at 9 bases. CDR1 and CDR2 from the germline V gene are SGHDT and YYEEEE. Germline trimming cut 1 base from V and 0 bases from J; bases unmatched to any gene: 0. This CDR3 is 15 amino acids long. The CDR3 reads CASSLTSGSTDTQYF. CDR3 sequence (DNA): TGTGCCAGCAGCTTGACTAGCGGGAGCACAGATACGCAGTATTTT.

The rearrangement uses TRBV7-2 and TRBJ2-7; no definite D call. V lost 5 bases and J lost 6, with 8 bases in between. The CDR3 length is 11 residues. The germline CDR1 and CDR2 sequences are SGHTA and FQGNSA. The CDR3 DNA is TGTGCCAGCAGCCCCTACGGCGAGCAGTACTTC. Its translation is CASSPYGEQYF.

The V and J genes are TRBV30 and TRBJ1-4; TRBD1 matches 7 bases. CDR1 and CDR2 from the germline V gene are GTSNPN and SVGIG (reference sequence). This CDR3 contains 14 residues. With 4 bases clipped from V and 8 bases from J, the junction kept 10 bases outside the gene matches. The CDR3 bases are TGTGCCTGGAACTTCGAAAGGGGGCCCGAAAAACTGTTTTTT. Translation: CAWNFERGPEKLFF. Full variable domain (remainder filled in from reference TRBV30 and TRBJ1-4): SQTIHQWPATLVQPVGSPLSLECTVEGTSNPNLYWYRQAAGRGLQLLFYSVGIGQISSEVPQNLSASRPQDRQFILSSKKLLLSDSGFYLCAWNFERGPEKLFFGSGTQLSVL.

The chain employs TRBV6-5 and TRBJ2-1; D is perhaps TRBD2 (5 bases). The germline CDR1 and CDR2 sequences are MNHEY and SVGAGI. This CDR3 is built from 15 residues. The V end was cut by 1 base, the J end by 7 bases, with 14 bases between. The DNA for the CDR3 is TGTGCCAGCAGTTACTTACCTAACGGGGATAATGAGCAGTTCTTC. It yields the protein CASSYLPNGDNEQFF.

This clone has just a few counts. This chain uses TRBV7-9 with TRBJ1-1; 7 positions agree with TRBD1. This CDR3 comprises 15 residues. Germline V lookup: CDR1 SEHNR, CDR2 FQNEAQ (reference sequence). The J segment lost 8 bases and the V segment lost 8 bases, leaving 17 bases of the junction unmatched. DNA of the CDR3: TGTGCCAGCTCCTCCTCCGGGGGCTCCAGGGGGGAAGCTTTCTTT. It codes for CASSSSGGSRGEAFF.

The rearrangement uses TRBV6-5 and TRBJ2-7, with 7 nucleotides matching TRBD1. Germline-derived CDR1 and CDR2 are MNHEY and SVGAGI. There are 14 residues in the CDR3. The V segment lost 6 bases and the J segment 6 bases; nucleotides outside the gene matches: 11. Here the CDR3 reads CASRWDSSNPEQYF. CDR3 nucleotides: TGTGCCAGCAGATGGGACAGTTCGAACCCCGAGCAGTACTTC.

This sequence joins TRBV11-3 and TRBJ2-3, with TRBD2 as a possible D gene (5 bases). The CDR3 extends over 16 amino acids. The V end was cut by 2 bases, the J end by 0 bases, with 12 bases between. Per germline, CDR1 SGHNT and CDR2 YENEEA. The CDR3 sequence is CASSLSGTYSTDTQYF. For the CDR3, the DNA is TGTGCCAGCAGCTTAAGCGGAACTTATAGCACAGATACGCAGTATTTT.

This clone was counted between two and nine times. The CDR3 DNA sequence: TGCAGCGTTGCTCTAGCGGGAGGTTCGATAACCCAGTACTTC. Translated, it gives CSVALAGGSITQYF. The chain links TRBV29-1 to TRBJ2-5, with 11 bases that match TRBD2. The CDR3 is 14 residues long. J gave up 8 bases and V 4 bases, and 9 bases lay outside the gene matches. Germline values: CDR1 SQVTM, CDR2 ANQGSEA.

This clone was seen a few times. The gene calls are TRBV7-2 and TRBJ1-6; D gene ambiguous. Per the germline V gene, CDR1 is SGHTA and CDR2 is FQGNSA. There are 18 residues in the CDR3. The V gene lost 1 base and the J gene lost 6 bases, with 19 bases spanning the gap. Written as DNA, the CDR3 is TGTGCCAGCAGCTTAGTTTCTCAGAGCCCTGGAGTTAATTCACCCCTCCACTTT. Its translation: CASSLVSQSPGVNSPLHF.

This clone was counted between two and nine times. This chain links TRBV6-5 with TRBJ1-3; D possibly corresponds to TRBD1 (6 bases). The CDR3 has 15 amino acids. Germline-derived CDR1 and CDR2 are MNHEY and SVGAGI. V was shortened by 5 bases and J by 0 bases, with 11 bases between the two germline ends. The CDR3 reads CASSPTGLSGNTIYF. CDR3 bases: TGTGCCAGCAGTCCAACAGGGCTCTCTGGAAACACCATATATTTT.

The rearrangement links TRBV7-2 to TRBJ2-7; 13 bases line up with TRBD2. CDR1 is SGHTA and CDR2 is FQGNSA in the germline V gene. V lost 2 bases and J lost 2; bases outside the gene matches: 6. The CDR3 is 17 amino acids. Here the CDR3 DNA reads TGTGCCAGCAGCTTAACTAGCGGGGGGGCCGAGACCTACGAGCAGTACTTC. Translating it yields CASSLTSGGAETYEQYF.

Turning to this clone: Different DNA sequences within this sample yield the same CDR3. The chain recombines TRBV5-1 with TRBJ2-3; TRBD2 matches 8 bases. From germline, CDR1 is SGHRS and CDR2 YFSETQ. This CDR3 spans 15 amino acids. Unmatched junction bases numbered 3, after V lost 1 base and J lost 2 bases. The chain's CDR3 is CASSLTGGYTDTQYF. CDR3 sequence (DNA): TGCGCCAGCAGCTTGACGGGGGGGTACACAGATACGCAGTATTTT.

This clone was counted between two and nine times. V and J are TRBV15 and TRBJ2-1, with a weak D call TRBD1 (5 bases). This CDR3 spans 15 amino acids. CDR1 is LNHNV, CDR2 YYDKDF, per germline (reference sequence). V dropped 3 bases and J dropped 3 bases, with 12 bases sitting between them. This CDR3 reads CATSSGRVYYNEQFF. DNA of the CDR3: TGTGCCACCAGCAGCGGCAGGGTGTACTACAATGAGCAGTTCTTC.

The DNA for the CDR3 is TGTGCCAGCAGCCACGGACGGACACAAGTGAGCACAGATACGCAGTATTTT. The encoded protein is CASSHGRTQVSTDTQYF. The chain is built from TRBV7-3 and TRBJ2-3; a possible D gene is TRBD1 (5 bases). Germline V gene data show CDR1 as SGHTA and CDR2 as FQGTGA. The CDR3 contains 17 residues. V was clipped by 5 bases and J by 0 bases, with 18 bases between them. The full variable domain, completed using reference TRBV7-3 and TRBJ2-3, is GAGVSQTPSNKVTEKGKYVELRCDPISGHTALYWYRQSLGQGPEFLIYFQGTGAADDSGLPNDRFFAVRPEGSVSTLKIQRTERGDSAVYLCASSHGRTQVSTDTQYFGPGTRLTVL.

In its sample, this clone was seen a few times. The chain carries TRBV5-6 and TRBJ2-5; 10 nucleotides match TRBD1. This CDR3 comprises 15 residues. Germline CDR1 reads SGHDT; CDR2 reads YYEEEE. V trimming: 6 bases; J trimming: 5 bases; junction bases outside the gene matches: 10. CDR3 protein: CASMITGTGAETQYF. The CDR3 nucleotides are TGTGCCAGCATGATCACCGGGACAGGGGCTGAGACCCAGTACTTC.

The CDR3 protein is CASSIQGSSPLHF. The CDR3 nucleotides read TGTGCCAGCAGTATTCAGGGGAGTTCACCCCTCCACTTT. V is TRBV28 and J is TRBJ1-6; TRBD1 is a possible D gene (6 bases). Germline V CDR1 and CDR2: MDHEN, SYDVKM. This CDR3 is 13 amino acids long. The ends were cut back, 5 bases at V and 9 bases at J, with 11 bases in the middle.

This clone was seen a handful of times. The chain's CDR3 is CATSRDSVRVSGTGELFF. In nucleotides, the CDR3 is TGTGCCACCAGCAGAGATAGTGTCAGGGTTTCTGGAACCGGGGAGCTGTTTTTT. V gene TRBV15 combines with J gene TRBJ2-2; tentative D call: TRBD1 (5 bases). This CDR3 comprises 18 residues. Looked up from germline, CDR1 is LNHNV and CDR2 is YYDKDF (reference sequence). V was shortened by 0 bases and J by 5 bases, with 19 bases between the two germline ends.

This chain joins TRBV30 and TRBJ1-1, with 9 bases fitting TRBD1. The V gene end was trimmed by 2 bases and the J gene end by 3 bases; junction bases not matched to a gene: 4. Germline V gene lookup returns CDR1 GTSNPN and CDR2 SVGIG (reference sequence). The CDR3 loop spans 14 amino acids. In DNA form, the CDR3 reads TGTGCCTGGAGTTTTCGGGACAGGGACACTGAAGCTTTCTTT. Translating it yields CAWSFRDRDTEAFF.

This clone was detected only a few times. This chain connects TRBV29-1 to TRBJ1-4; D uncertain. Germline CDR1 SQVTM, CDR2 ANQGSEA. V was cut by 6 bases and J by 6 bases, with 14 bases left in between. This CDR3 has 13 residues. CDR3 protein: CSVWSRPDEKLFF. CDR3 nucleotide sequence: TGCAGCGTATGGAGCCGGCCCGATGAAAAACTGTTTTTT. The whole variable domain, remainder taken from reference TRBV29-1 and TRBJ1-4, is SAVISQKPSRDICQRGTSLTIQCQVDSQVTMMFWYRQQPGQSLTLIATANQGSEATYESGFVIDKFPISRPNLTFSTLTVSNMSPEDSSIYLCSVWSRPDEKLFFGSGTQLSVL.

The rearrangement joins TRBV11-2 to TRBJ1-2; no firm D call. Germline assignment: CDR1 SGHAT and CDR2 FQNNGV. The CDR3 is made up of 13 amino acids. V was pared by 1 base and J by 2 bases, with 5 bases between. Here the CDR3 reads CASSLVRNYGYTF. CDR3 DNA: TGTGCCAGCAGCTTAGTCAGAAACTATGGCTACACCTTC.

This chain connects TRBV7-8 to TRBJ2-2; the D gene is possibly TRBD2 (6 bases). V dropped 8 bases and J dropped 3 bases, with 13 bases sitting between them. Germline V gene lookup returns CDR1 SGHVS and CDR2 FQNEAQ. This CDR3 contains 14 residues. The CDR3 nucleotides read TGTGCCAGCGGGGCCAGGAGGGACACCGGGGAGCTGTTTTTT. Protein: CASGARRDTGELFF.

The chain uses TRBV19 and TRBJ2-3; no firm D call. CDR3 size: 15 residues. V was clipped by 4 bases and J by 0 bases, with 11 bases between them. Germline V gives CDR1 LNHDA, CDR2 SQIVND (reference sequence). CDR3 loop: CASSTNQASTDTQYF. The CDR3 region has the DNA TGTGCCAGTAGTACCAATCAGGCAAGCACAGATACGCAGTATTTT.